Detailed here is one TCR beta chain. Each sample provided at least 5.5 micrograms of extracted total RNA. These data belong to a study of blood T cells in healthy people across ages. Primed by a sample-barcoded 5' primer and a J-beta primer mix, a second PCR proceeded for 7 to 11 cycles. The template-switch adaptor, which had 12 random nucleotides, put a tag on each cDNA molecule. Every individual sample yielded 2.5 million or more paired-end reads (each containing CDR3). TCRdb itself ran the 5' RACE reads through MiXCR, one entry per CDR3 protein. The data hold roughly 1,500,000 distinct CDR3 sequences, with approximately 42% observed a single time. There are 16 residues in the CDR3. Looked up from germline, CDR1 is ENHRY and CDR2 is SYGVKD.

The receptor was derived from a woman aged 18-29 years in good health. The genes are TRBV10-3 and TRBJ2-1; 14 bases map to TRBD2. The tail of the sequence fits TRBJ2-7 better, so the J call may be wrong. Sequencing was done on a sample of blood. This CDR3 is CAISELGLAGVDEQYF. The CDR3 DNA reads TGTGCCATCAGTGAGTTGGGACTAGCGGGAGTCGATGAGCAGTACTTC.